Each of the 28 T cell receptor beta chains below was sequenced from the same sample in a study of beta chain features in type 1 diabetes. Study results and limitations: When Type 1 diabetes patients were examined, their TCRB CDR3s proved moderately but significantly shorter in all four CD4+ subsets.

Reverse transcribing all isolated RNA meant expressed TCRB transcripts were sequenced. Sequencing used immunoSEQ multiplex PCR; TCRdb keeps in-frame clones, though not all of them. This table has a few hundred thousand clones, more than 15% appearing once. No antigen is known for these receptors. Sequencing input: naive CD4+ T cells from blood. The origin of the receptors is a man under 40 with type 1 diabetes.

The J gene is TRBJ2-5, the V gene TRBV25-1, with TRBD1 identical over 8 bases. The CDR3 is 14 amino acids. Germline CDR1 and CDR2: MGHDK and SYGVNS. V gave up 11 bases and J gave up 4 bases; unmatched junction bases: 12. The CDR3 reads CASTKTGVGETQYF. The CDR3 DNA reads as TGTGCCTCAACAAAGACAGGGGTGGGAGAGACCCAGTACTTC. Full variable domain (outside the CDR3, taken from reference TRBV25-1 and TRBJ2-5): EADIYQTPRYLVIGTGKKITLECSQTMGHDKMYWYQQDPGMELHLIHYSYGVNSTEKGDLSSESTVSRIRTEHFPLTLESARPSHTSQYLCASTKTGVGETQYFGPGTRLLVL.

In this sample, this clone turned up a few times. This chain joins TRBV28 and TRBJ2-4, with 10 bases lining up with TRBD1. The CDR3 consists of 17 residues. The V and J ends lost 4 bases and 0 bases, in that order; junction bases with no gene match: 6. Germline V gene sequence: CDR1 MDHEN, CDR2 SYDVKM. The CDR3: CASSSPGQGLAKNIQYF. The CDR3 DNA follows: TGTGCCAGCAGTTCGCCGGGACAGGGGTTAGCCAAAAACATTCAGTACTTC.

This CDR3 is CASSHGLAGTARDEQYF. CDR3 sequence (DNA): TGTGCCAGCAGCCACGGACTAGCGGGAACTGCGAGGGACGAGCAGTACTTC. The chain employs TRBV7-2 and TRBJ2-7; TRBD2 matches 12 bases. Trimming removed 5 bases from V and 5 bases from J; junction bases left unmatched: 13. Germline CDR1 and CDR2: SGHTA and FQGNSA. This CDR3 is 17 amino acids long.

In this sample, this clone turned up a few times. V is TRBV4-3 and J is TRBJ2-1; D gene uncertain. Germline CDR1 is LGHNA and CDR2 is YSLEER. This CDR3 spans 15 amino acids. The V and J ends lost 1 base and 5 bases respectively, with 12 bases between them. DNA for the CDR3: TGCGCCAGCAGCCAAGGCGCTTGGCGGCACAATGAGCAGTTCTTC. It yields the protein CASSQGAWRHNEQFF.

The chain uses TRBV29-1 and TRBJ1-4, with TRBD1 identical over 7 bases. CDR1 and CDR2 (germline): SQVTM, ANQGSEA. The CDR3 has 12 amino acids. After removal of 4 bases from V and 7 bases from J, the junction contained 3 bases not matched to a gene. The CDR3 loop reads CSVGRGGEKLFF. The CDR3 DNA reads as TGCAGCGTTGGCAGGGGGGGTGAAAAACTGTTTTTT.

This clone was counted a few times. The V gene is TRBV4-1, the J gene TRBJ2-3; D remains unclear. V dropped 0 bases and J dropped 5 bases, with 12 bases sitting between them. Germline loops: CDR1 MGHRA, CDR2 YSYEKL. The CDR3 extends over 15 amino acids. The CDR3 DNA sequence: TGCGCCAGCAGCCAAGATTCTTCGGAGCGAGATACGCAGTATTTT. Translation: CASSQDSSERDTQYF.

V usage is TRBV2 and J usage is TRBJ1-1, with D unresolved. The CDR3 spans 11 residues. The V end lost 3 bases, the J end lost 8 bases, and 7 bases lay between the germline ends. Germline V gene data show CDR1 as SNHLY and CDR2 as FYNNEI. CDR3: CASSDETEAFF. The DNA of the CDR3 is TGTGCCAGCAGTGACGAGACAGAAGCTTTCTTT.

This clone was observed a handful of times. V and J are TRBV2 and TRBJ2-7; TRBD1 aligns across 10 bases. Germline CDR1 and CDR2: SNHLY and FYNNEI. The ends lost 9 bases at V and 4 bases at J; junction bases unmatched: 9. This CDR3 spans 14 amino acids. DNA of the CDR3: TGTGCCAGTCTACCGCGACAGGGGGCTTACGAGCAGTACTTC. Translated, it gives CASLPRQGAYEQYF.

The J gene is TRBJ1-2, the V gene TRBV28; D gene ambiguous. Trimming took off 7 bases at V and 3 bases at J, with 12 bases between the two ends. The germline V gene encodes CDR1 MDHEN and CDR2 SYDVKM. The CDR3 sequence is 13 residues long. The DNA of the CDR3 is TGTGCCAGCACCCTGGACGGGTACTATGGCTACACCTTC. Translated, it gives CASTLDGYYGYTF.

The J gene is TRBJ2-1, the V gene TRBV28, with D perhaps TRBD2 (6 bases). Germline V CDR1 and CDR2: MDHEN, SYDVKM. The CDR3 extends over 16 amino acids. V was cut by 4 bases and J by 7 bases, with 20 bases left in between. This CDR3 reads CASSSAGTQKLNEQFF. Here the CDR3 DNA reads TGTGCCAGCAGTTCAGCCGGGACTCAGAAACTAAATGAGCAGTTCTTC.

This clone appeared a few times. This CDR3 is CAWSLWGTSTDTQYF. The CDR3 nucleotides read TGTGCCTGGAGTCTTTGGGGGACTAGCACAGATACGCAGTATTTT. This sequence joins TRBV30 and TRBJ2-3; a weak D match, TRBD2 (6 bases). The CDR3 is 15 amino acids. V was shortened by 2 bases and J by 0 bases, with 12 bases between the two germline ends. Germline values: CDR1 GTSNPN, CDR2 SVGIG (reference sequence).

The DNA for the CDR3 is TGTGCCAGCAGCTTGACGGGACTAGCGGGAGCGGAGTACTTC. Translating gives CASSLTGLAGAEYF. The chain is built from TRBV7-3 and TRBJ2-7; the match to TRBD2 covers 14 bases. Germline V gene lookup returns CDR1 SGHTA and CDR2 FQGTGA. The CDR3 covers 14 residues. The junction had 6 bases not matched to a gene; V was cut back by 3 bases and J by 11 bases.

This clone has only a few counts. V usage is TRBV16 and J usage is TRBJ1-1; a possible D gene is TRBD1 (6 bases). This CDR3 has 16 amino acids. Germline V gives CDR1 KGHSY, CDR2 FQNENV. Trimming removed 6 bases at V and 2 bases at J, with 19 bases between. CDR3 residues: CASSRTHRALNTEAFF. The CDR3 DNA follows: TGTGCCAGCAGTAGGACCCACAGGGCCCTCAACACTGAAGCTTTCTTT.

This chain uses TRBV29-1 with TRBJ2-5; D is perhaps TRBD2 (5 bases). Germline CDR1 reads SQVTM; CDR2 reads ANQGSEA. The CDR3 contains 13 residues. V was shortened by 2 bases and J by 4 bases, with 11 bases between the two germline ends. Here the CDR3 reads CSVETADRETQYF. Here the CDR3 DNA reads TGCAGCGTTGAAACAGCGGATCGAGAGACCCAGTACTTC.

The CDR3 loop reads CAWTGVEDEQFF. CDR3 bases: TGTGCCTGGACAGGGGTCGAAGATGAGCAGTTCTTC. The chain links TRBV30 to TRBJ2-1; perhaps TRBD1 as D (6 bases). This CDR3 spans 12 amino acids. Trimming removed 4 bases at V and 8 bases at J, with 12 bases between. Per the germline V gene, CDR1 is GTSNPN and CDR2 is SVGIG (reference sequence).

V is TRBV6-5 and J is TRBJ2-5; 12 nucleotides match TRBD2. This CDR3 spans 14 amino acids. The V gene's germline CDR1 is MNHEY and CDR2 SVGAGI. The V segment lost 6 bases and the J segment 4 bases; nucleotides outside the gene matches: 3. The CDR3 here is CASRTGLAGETQYF. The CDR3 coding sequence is TGTGCCAGCAGAACGGGACTAGCGGGAGAGACCCAGTACTTC.

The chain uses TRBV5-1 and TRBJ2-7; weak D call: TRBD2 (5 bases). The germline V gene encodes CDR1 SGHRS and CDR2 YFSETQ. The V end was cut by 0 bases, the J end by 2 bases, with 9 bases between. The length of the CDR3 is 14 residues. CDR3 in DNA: TGCGCCAGCAGCTTGGCCCCGGGGACCTACGAGCAGTACTTC. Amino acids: CASSLAPGTYEQYF.

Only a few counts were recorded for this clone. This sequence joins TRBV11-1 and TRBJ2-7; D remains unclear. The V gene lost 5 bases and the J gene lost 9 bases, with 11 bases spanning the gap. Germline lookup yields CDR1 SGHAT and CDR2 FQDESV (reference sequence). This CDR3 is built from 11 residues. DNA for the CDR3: TGTGCCAGCAGCGTTTTACTGCGGCAGTACTTC. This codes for CASSVLLRQYF.

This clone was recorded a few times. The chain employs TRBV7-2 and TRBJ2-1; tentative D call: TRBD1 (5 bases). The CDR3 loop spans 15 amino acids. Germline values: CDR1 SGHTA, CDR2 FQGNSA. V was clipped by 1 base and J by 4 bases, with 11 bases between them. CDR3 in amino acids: CASSLEGRRYNEQFF. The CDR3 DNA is TGTGCCAGCAGCTTAGAGGGGCGGAGATACAATGAGCAGTTCTTC.

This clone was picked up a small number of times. DNA of the CDR3: TGCGCCAGCAGCCGTACAGGCTCCTACGAGCAGTACTTC. Translated, it gives CASSRTGSYEQYF. J is TRBJ2-7 and V is TRBV4-1; D possibly corresponds to TRBD1 (5 bases). This CDR3 is built from 13 residues. The V gene's germline CDR1 is MGHRA and CDR2 YSYEKL. Trimming stripped 4 bases from V and 0 bases from J, with 7 bases between.

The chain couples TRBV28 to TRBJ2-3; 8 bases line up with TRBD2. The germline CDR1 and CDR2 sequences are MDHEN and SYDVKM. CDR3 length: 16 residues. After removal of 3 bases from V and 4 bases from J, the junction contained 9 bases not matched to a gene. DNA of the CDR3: TGTGCCAGCAGTTTCGGAACGGGAGGGGAGGCAGATACGCAGTATTTT. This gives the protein CASSFGTGGEADTQYF.

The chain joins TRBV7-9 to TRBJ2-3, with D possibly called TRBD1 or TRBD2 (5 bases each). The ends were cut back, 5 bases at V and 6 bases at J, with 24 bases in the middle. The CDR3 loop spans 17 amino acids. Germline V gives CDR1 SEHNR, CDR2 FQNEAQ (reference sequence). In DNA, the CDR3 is TGTGCCAGCAGCCCCTACCCCGGGGCTAGCTCGGGGGATACGCAGTATTTT. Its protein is CASSPYPGASSGDTQYF.

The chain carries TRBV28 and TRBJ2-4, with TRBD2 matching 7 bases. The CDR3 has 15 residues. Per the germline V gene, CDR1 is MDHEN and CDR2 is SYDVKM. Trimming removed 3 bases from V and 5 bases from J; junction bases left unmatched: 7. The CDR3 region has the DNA TGTGCCAGCAGTTTTACCGGAGGGAGGGAAAACATTCAGTACTTC. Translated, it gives CASSFTGGRENIQYF. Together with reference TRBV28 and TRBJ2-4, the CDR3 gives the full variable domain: DVKVTQSSRYLVKRTGEKVFLECVQDMDHENMFWYRQDPGLGLRLIYFSYDVKMKEKGDIPEGYSVSREKKERFSLILESASTNQTSMYLCASSFTGGRENIQYFGAGTRLSVL.

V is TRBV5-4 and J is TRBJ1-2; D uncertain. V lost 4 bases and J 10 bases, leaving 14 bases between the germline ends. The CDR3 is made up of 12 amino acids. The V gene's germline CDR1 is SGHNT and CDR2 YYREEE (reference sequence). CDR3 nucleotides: TGTGCCAGCAGCCCTCGACGAGGCGACTACACCTTC. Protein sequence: CASSPRRGDYTF.

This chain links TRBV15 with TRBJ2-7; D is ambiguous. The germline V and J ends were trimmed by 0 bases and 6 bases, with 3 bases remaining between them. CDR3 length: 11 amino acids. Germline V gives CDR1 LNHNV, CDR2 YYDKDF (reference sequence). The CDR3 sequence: CATSRESEQYF. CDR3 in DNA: TGTGCCACCAGCAGAGAATCCGAGCAGTACTTC.

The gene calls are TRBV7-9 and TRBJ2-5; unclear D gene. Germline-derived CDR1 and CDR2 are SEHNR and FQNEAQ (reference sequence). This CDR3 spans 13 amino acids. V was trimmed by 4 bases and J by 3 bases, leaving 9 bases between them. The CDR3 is CASSSVGKETQYF. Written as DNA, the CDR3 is TGTGCCAGCAGCTCAGTAGGAAAAGAGACCCAGTACTTC.

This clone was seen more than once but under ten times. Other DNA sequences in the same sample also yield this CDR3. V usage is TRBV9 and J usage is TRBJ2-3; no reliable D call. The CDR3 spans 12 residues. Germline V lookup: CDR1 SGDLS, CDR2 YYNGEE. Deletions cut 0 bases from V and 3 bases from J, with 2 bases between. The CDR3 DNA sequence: TGTGCCAGCAGCGTAGTAACAGATACGCAGTATTTT. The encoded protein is CASSVVTDTQYF.

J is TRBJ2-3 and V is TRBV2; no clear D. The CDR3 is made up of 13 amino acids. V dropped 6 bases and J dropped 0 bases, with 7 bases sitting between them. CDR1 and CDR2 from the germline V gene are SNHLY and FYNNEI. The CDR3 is CASRRVSTDTQYF. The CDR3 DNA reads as TGTGCCAGCAGACGGGTGAGCACAGATACGCAGTATTTT. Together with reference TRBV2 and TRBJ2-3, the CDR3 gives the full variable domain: EPEVTQTPSHQVTQMGQEVILRCVPISNHLYFYWYRQILGQKVEFLVSFYNNEISEKSEIFDDQFSVERPDGSNFTLKIRSTKLEDSAMYFCASRRVSTDTQYFGPGTRLTVL.